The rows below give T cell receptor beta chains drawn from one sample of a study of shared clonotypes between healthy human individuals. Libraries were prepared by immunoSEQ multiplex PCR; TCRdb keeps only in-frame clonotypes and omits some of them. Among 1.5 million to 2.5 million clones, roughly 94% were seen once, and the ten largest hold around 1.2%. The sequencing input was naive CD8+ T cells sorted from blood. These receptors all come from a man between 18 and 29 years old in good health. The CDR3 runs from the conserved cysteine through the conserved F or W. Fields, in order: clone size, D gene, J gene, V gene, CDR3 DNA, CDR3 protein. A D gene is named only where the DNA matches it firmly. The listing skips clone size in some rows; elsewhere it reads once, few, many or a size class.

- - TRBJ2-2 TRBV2 TGTGCCAGCAGTGAGCCGGTACGGACAAACACCGGGGAGCTGTTTTTT CASSEPVRTNTGELFF
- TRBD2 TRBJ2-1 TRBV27 TGTGCCAGCAGTTGGGGGACTAGCCCGGCGGATGAGCAGTTCTTC CASSWGTSPADEQFF
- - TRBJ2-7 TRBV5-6 TGTGCCAGCAGCAGCTCGGCGGGCTACTCCTACGAGCAGCACTTC CASSSSAGYSYEQHF
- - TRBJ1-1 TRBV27 TGTGCCAGCAGTCCCGGGAGGAACACTGAAGCTTTCTTT CASSPGRNTEAFF
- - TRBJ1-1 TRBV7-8 TGTGCCAGCAGCTGGCGAGGAGAGAACACTGAAGCTTTCTTT CASSWRGENTEAFF
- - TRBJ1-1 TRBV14 TGTGCCAGCAGCCAAGACTGGGGAGGAGCTGAAGCTTTCTTT CASSQDWGGAEAFF
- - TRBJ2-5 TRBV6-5 TGTGCCAGCAGACACGACAGGAACCAAGAGACCCAGTACTTC CASRHDRNQETQYF
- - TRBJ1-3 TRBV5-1 TGCGCCAGCAGCGAGGGCTATGGAAACACCATATATTTT CASSEGYGNTIYF
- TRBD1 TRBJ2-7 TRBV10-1 TGCGCCAGCGGTAATACAGGGGCTAACGAGCAGTACTTC CASGNTGANEQYF
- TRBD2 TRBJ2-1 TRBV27 TGTGCCAGCAGCGCCATACTAGCGGGAGGGCCTGATGAGCAGTTCTTC CASSAILAGGPDEQFF
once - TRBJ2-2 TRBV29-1 TGCAGCGTTGAAGAGCTCTACAGGGCCCCCGGGGAGCTGTTTTTT CSVEELYRAPGELFF
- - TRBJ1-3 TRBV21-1 TGTGCCAGCAGCAAAGAAATCTATATACCGGTGGGAAACACCATATATTTT CASSKEIYIPVGNTIYF
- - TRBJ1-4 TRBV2 TGTGCCAGCAGTGAATCTGGGGGGCAAGGAAAACTGTTTTTT CASSESGGQGKLFF
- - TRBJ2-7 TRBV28 TGTGCCAGTGTTGACAGCTTTGCCTACGAGCAGTACTTC CASVDSFAYEQYF
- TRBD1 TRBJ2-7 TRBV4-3 TGCGCCAGCAGCCAAGATCCGGGACAGTCCTACGAGCAGTACTTC CASSQDPGQSYEQYF
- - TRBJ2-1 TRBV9 TGTGCCAGCAGCGTAGGCCTCAATGAGCAGTTCTTC CASSVGLNEQFF
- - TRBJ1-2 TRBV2 TGTGCCAGCAGTGAAAACGGGTCCTATGGCTACACCTTC CASSENGSYGYTF
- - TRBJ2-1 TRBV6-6 TGTGCCAGCAGTTACGACGGAGAAACTGAGCAGTTCTTC CASSYDGETEQFF
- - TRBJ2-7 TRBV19 TGTGCCAGTAGTACGACAGTTAGCTACGAGCAGTACTTC CASSTTVSYEQYF
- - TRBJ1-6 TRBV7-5 TGTGCCAGAAGCTTATCAGGGAGAGGGGAACCCCTCCACTTT CARSLSGRGEPLHF
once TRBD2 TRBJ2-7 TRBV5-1 TGCGCCAGCAGCTTGGATAGCGGGGGCTCCTACGAGCAGTACTTC CASSLDSGGSYEQYF
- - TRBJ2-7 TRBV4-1 TGCGCCAGCAGCCTCGTGACAGGATCCTACGAGCAGTACTTC CASSLVTGSYEQYF
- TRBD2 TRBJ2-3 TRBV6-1 TGTGCCAGCAGTGCGACAGGGCCCGGACTAGCGGGAAACACAGATACGCAGTATTTT CASSATGPGLAGNTDTQYF
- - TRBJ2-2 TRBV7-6 TGTGCCAGCAGCTTAGCGCGCTCTGGGGAGCTGTTTTTT CASSLARSGELFF
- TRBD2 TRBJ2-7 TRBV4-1 TGCGCCAGCAGCCAAGGAAGCGGGGCCGCTCACGAGCAGTACTTC CASSQGSGAAHEQYF
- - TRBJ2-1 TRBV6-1 TGTGCCAGCAGCCCGACAGAGTACAATGAGCAGTTCTTC CASSPTEYNEQFF
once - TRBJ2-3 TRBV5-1 TGCGCCAGCAGCTTAGGGACCGCGTCCACAGATACGCAGTATTTT CASSLGTASTDTQYF
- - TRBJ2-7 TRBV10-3 TGTGCCATCAGTGAGTCCGACATGGTAATTAGCTCCTACGAGCAGTACTTC CAISESDMVISSYEQYF
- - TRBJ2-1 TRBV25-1 TGTGCCAGCAGTGAAGATACCAATGAGCAGTTCTTC CASSEDTNEQFF
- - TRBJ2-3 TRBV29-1 TGCAGCGTTGGTCCTCTCCTTGAGTTTGGTACAGATACGCAGTATTTT CSVGPLLEFGTDTQYF
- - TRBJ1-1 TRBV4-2 TGTGCCAGCAGCCCGGGGGGCACTGAAGCTTTCTTT CASSPGGTEAFF
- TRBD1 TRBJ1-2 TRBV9 TGTGCCAGCAGCGTAGGAGGGACAGTTAACTATGGCTACACCTTC CASSVGGTVNYGYTF
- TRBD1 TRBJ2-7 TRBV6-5 TGTGCCAGCAGTTACTCACAGGGGGGATACGAGCAGTACTTC CASSYSQGGYEQYF